Listed here are 20 T cell receptor beta chains from one sample, sequenced in a study of cytomegalovirus exposure and HLA in healthy donors (dated by TCRdb to about 2017). The library relied on the immunoSEQ multiplex PCR assay. The multiplex PCR relied on a mix of 60 forward primers for TCR Vbeta segments and 13 reverse primers for TCR Jbeta segments. TCRdb stores this immuneACCESS table with in-frame sequences only. Part of the clones is absent; in the studies checked, under half of the shortfall reflects unresolved V genes, and no reason is known for the rest. The sample includes more than 110,000 clones, with more than 75% observed a single time. The ten largest clones capture 3% to 3.5% of the sample. Sequences were obtained from PBMCs. These receptors were taken from a female donor in good health and CMV-seronegative.

The chain links TRBV18 to TRBJ1-1; 9 bases match TRBD1. Germline values: CDR1 KGHSH, CDR2 LQKENI. The CDR3 loop spans 17 amino acids. Trimming took 1 base from V and 1 from J; bases not matched to a gene: 7. The CDR3 DNA reads as TGTGCCAGCTCACCACTACAGGGGGCCGCACCGAACACTGAAGCTTTCTTT. Protein: CASSPLQGAAPNTEAFF.

The rearrangement joins TRBV12-5 to TRBJ2-5, with D possibly matching TRBD2 (6 bases). Germline loops: CDR1 LGHNT, CDR2 FRNRAP. V was shortened by 4 bases and J by 1 base, with 13 bases between the two germline ends. This CDR3 has 15 amino acids. The CDR3 nucleotides are TGTGCTAGTGGTTGGGGGGATCCCGGCCAAGAGACCCAGTACTTC. Encoded protein: CASGWGDPGQETQYF.

The rearrangement uses TRBV7-9 and TRBJ2-5; 7 nucleotides line up with TRBD1. Germline CDR1 and CDR2: SEHNR and FQNEAQ (reference sequence). V lost 5 bases and J lost 4; bases outside the gene matches: 7. CDR3 size: 14 residues. CDR3 region: CASSGWTGRETQYF. In DNA form, the CDR3 reads TGTGCCAGCAGCGGGTGGACAGGACGAGAGACCCAGTACTTC.

J is TRBJ1-2 and V is TRBV7-9; possible D gene TRBD1, 5 bases. CDR1 is SEHNR and CDR2 is FQNEAQ in the germline V gene (reference sequence). The CDR3 is 15 amino acids. Trimming took 2 bases from V and 4 from J, leaving 14 bases between them. CDR3 sequence reads: CASSLSPTETYGYTF. Here the CDR3 DNA reads TGTGCCAGCAGCTTATCCCCGACAGAGACCTATGGCTACACCTTC.

The chain couples TRBV30 to TRBJ1-4; the D is unclear. V was clipped by 2 bases and J by 3 bases, with 10 bases between them. This CDR3 has 14 residues. Germline-derived CDR1 and CDR2 are GTSNPN and SVGIG (reference sequence). CDR3 sequence reads: CAWSPPGANEKLFF. CDR3 sequence (DNA): TGTGCCTGGAGTCCCCCGGGAGCTAATGAAAAACTGTTTTTT.

V gene TRBV28 combines with J gene TRBJ1-4; TRBD1 matches at 7 bases. The CDR3 covers 15 residues. Germline CDR1 reads MDHEN; CDR2 reads SYDVKM. The J segment lost 4 bases and the V segment lost 4 bases, leaving 6 bases of the junction unmatched. The CDR3 loop reads CASSSRGDSNEKLFF. As DNA, the CDR3 is TGTGCCAGCAGTTCCAGGGGGGACAGTAATGAAAAACTGTTTTTT.

The chain joins TRBV5-5 to TRBJ2-5; D gene uncertain. From germline, CDR1 is SGHKS and CDR2 YYEKEE (reference sequence). CDR3 length: 10 amino acids. Between the trimmed V and J ends, which lost 6 bases and 5 bases, there was a span of 5 bases. The CDR3 sequence is CASTGETQYF. The CDR3 coding sequence is TGTGCCAGCACCGGGGAGACCCAGTACTTC.

This sequence joins TRBV2 and TRBJ1-6; D is perhaps TRBD1 (6 bases). Germline CDR1 is SNHLY and CDR2 is FYNNEI. The CDR3 is 16 amino acids. V lost 1 base and J 4 bases, leaving 11 bases between the germline ends. CDR3 region: CASSEDSTGYNSPLHF. In DNA form, the CDR3 reads TGTGCCAGCAGTGAAGATTCGACAGGATATAATTCACCCCTCCACTTT.

This sequence joins TRBV7-9 and TRBJ2-6, with 8 bases aligning to TRBD2. Trimming took 4 bases from V and 3 from J; bases not matched to a gene: 11. Per germline, CDR1 SEHNR and CDR2 FQNEAQ (reference sequence). This CDR3 is 18 amino acids long. The CDR3 bases are TGTGCCAGCAGCTACATCCGGGGGGGAGAAGGTGGGGCCAACGTCCTGACTTTC. This translates into CASSYIRGGEGGANVLTF.

This chain joins TRBV5-6 and TRBJ2-5; the D gene is possibly TRBD2 (5 bases). The germline V gene has CDR1 SGHDT and CDR2 YYEEEE. V was pared by 0 bases and J by 2 bases, with 20 bases between. The CDR3 runs to 18 residues. The CDR3 sequence: CASSLGWLARGRQETQYF. In DNA, the CDR3 is TGTGCCAGCAGCTTGGGCTGGCTAGCCCGAGGGAGACAAGAGACCCAGTACTTC.

The J gene is TRBJ2-5, the V gene TRBV2, with 10 positions matching TRBD2. CDR3 length equals 16 residues. Trimming removed 4 bases from V and 3 bases from J; junction bases left unmatched: 8. Germline lookup yields CDR1 SNHLY and CDR2 FYNNEI. The CDR3 loop is CASSGSPGLAKETQYF. In DNA form, the CDR3 reads TGTGCCAGCAGTGGATCCCCGGGACTAGCGAAAGAGACCCAGTACTTC.

This chain joins TRBV7-9 and TRBJ2-7; TRBD1 aligns across 7 bases. The junction had 7 bases not matched to a gene; V was cut back by 4 bases and J by 1 base. Germline CDR1 reads SEHNR; CDR2 reads FQNEAQ (reference sequence). CDR3 length: 15 amino acids. CDR3 sequence reads: CASSSFRGQSYEQYF. CDR3 DNA: TGTGCCAGCAGCTCATTCCGGGGACAGTCCTACGAGCAGTACTTC.

This chain links TRBV29-1 with TRBJ1-5; D is unresolved. V lost 5 bases and J lost 0, with 20 bases in between. The length of the CDR3 is 17 residues. Germline V gives CDR1 SQVTM, CDR2 ANQGSEA. The CDR3 DNA reads TGCAGCGTTTCCCTGGTGGGCTGCAGATATAGCAATCAGCCCCAGCATTTT. Amino acid sequence: CSVSLVGCRYSNQPQHF.

The chain joins TRBV5-4 to TRBJ1-4, with D possibly TRBD1 on 5 matching bases. The CDR3 totals 15 residues. Germline assignment: CDR1 SGHNT and CDR2 YYREEE (reference sequence). Trimming left V 4 bases short and J 6 bases short, with 16 bases between. CDR3 DNA sequence: TGTGCCAGCAGCCCCGGGGGGGGGATTGATGAAAAACTGTTTTTT. Translating it yields CASSPGGGIDEKLFF.

The rearrangement links TRBV30 to TRBJ1-5; possibly TRBD1 for D (6 bases). V was cut by 0 bases and J by 5 bases, with 11 bases left in between. The germline CDR1 and CDR2 sequences are GTSNPN and SVGIG (reference sequence). This CDR3 comprises 14 residues. The CDR3 bases are TGTGCCTGGAGTGTACGAGGGGGATATCAGCCCCAGCATTTT. Its translation is CAWSVRGGYQPQHF.

The V gene is TRBV4-3, the J gene TRBJ2-2, with D maybe TRBD1 (5 bases). V was cut by 0 bases and J by 8 bases, with 13 bases left in between. Germline V gives CDR1 LGHNA, CDR2 YSLEER. CDR3 length: 15 amino acids. The CDR3 DNA is TGCGCCAGCAGCCAAGACGACAGCGCTTCGGGGGAGCTGTTTTTT. Its protein product is CASSQDDSASGELFF.

This clone was detected once. This rearrangement joins TRBV5-5 to TRBJ2-2; possibly TRBD2 for D (6 bases). Germline CDR1 reads SGHKS; CDR2 reads YYEKEE (reference sequence). The CDR3 runs 15 residues. V lost 0 bases and J lost 5, with 11 bases in between. This CDR3 is CASSLAGVETGELFF. CDR3 bases: TGTGCCAGCAGCTTGGCGGGAGTGGAAACCGGGGAGCTGTTTTTT.

The V call is TRBV11-3, the J call TRBJ1-2; D is undetermined. Trimming left V 1 base short and J 8 bases short, with 11 bases between. From germline, CDR1 is SGHNT and CDR2 YENEEA. The CDR3 sequence is 13 residues long. CDR3 in DNA: TGTGCCAGCAGCTTAGGCGGACTTGGGGGCTACACCTTC. Protein sequence: CASSLGGLGGYTF.

J is TRBJ2-3 and V is TRBV2; maybe TRBD2 (5 bases). This CDR3 spans 14 amino acids. Trimming removed 4 bases from V and 1 base from J, with 9 bases in between. Germline loops: CDR1 SNHLY, CDR2 FYNNEI. CDR3 DNA: TGTGCCAGCAGTGGAACTAGGGGCACAGATACGCAGTATTTT. Protein: CASSGTRGTDTQYF.

The chain links TRBV27 to TRBJ2-1; D remains unclear. The V end was cut by 7 bases, the J end by 2 bases, with 9 bases between. Germline loops: CDR1 MNHEY, CDR2 SMNVEV (reference sequence). This CDR3 spans 13 amino acids. CDR3 residues: CASKPAAYNEQFF. CDR3 in DNA: TGTGCCAGCAAACCCGCGGCCTACAATGAGCAGTTCTTC.